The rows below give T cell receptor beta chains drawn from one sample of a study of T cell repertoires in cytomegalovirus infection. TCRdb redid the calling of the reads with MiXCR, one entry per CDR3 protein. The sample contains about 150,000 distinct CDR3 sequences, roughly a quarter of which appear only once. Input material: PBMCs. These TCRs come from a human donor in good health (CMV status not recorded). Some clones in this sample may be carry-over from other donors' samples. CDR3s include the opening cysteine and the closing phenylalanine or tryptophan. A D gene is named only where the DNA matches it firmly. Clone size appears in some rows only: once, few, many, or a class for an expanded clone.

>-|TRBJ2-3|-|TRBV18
TGTGCCAGCTCCCCATCTCAACCCGGGCTCTCTACCACAGATACGCAGTATTTT
CASSPSQPGLSTTDTQYF
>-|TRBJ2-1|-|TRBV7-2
TGTGCCAGCAGGCCGGAGGATAGCTCCTACAATGAGCAGTTCTTC
CASRPEDSSYNEQFF
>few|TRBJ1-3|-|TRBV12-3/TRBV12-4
TGTGCCAGCTCGTGGGTATTCTTCGCATCCTCCCCCTACTCTGGAAACACCATATATTTT
CASSWVFFASSPYSGNTIYF
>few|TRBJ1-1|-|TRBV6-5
TGTGCCAGCAAGGAGGTCCGAGGGACTGAAGCTTTCTTT
CASKEVRGTEAFF
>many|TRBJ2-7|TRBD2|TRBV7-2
TGTGCCAGCAGCCCAGAGCCTAGCGGGGGTCCCTACGAGCAGTACTTC
CASSPEPSGGPYEQYF
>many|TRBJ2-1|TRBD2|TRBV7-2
TGTGCCAGCAGCCTGTGGACTAGCGGGATCAGCGATGAGCAGTTCTTC
CASSLWTSGISDEQFF
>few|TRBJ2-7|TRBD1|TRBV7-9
TGTGCCAGCAGCTTACCCCCGGGACAGTCTACCCCCTACGAGCAGTACTTC
CASSLPPGQSTPYEQYF
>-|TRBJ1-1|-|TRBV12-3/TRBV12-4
TGTGCCAGCAGTTTGGTGGACACTGAAGCTTTCTTT
CASSLVDTEAFF
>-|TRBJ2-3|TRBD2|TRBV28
TGTGCCAGCAGTCTCCTCATAGCGGGAGGGCCTGGCACAGATACGCAGTATTTT
CASSLLIAGGPGTDTQYF
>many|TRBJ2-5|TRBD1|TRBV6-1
TGTGCCAGCAGCCAGACAGGGCGACTGGTCCAAGAGACCCAGTACTTC
CASSQTGRLVQETQYF
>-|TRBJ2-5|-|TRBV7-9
TGTGCCAGCAGCTTAAGGGACACGGCCCGAGAGACCCAGTACTTC
CASSLRDTARETQYF
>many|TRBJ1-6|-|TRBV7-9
TGTGCCAGCAGCAGACAAGGGCCCGTCCTTAATTCACCCCTCCACTTT
CASSRQGPVLNSPLHF
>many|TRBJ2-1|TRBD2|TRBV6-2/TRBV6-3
TGTGCCAGCACCTCCAGCGGGAGGGCCCGGAATGAGCAGTTCTTC
CASTSSGRARNEQFF
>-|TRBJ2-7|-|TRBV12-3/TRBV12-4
TGTGCCAGCAGTTTAGCGGGGAAATACGAGCAGTACTTC
CASSLAGKYEQYF
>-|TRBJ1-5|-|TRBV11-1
TGTGCCAGCAGAGGAATTAGCAATCAGCCCCAGCATTTT
CASRGISNQPQHF
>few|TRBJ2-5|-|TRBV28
TGTGCCAGCAGTTTAGCTAGCACGGAGACCCAGTACTTC
CASSLASTETQYF
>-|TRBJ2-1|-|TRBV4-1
TGCGCCAGCAGCCAAGAACCGACTAGAAACAATGAGCAGTTCTTC
CASSQEPTRNNEQFF
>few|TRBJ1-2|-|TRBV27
TGTGCCAGCAGCTCCGGACAATGGGCCTTCGATGGCTACACCTTC
CASSSGQWAFDGYTF
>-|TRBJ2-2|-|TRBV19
TGTGCCAGTAGTCCGTGGACGGTAAACACCGGGGAGCTGTTTTTT
CASSPWTVNTGELFF
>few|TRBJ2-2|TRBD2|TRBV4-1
TGCGCCAGCAGCCTGCTCCTAGCGGGGGCGAACACCGGGGAGCTGTTTTTT
CASSLLLAGANTGELFF
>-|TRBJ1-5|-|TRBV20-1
TGCAGTGCTAGAGAGAGCAATCAGCCCCAGCATTTT
CSARESNQPQHF
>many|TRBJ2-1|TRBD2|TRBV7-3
TGTGCCAGCAGCTTAAGGCTAGCGGGAGGGTCAAATGAGCAGTTCTTC
CASSLRLAGGSNEQFF
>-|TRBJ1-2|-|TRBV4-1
TGCGCCAGCAGCCAGCCGTCGGGCCTCTATGGCTACACCTTC
CASSQPSGLYGYTF
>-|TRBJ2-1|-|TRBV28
TGTGCCAGCAGTTCAATCGCCAGCTCCTACAATGAGCAGTTCTTC
CASSSIASSYNEQFF
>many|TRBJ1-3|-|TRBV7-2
TGTGCCAGCAGCTTAATTGGGGGCTTGTCTGGAAACACCATATATTTT
CASSLIGGLSGNTIYF
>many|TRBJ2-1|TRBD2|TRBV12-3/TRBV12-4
TGTGCCAGCAGCCCGGGACTAGCGAACAATGAGCAGTTCTTC
CASSPGLANNEQFF
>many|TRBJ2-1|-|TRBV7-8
TGTGCCAGCAGCTCCGGACTCGCGTTCGATGAGCAGTTCTTC
CASSSGLAFDEQFF
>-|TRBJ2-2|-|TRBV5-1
TGCGCCAGCAGCTACCGGGACGGCACCGGGGAGCTGTTTTTT
CASSYRDGTGELFF
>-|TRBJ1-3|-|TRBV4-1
TGCGCCAGCAGCCAAGATAGGAGCTCTGGAAACACCATATATTTT
CASSQDRSSGNTIYF
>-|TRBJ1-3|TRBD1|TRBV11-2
TGTGCCAGCAGCTTAGGAGGGACAGCCTCTGGAAACACCATATATTTT
CASSLGGTASGNTIYF
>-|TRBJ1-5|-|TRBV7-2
TGTGCCAGCAGTCAAGGCCAGGGGAGGCATCAGCCCCAGCATTTT
CASSQGQGRHQPQHF
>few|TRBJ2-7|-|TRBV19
TGTGCCAGTAGTACCGAAACAGGGTTCTACGAGCAGTACTTC
CASSTETGFYEQYF
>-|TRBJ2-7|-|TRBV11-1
TGTGCCAGCAGCTTGACCAGGACTCACTACGAGCAGTACTTC
CASSLTRTHYEQYF
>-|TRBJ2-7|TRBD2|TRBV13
TGTGCCAGCAGCTTAGATCCTAGCGGTGCCTACGAGCAGTACTTC
CASSLDPSGAYEQYF
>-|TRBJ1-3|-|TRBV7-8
TGTGCCAGCAGCTTCGACAGGCGCTCTGGAAACACCATATATTTT
CASSFDRRSGNTIYF
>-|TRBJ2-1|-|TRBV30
TGTGCCTGGAGTGTACGAGGTCGTGAGCAGTTCTTC
CAWSVRGREQFF
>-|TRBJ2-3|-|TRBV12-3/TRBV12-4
TGTGCCAGCAGTTTATGGACAATCACAGATACGCAGTATTTT
CASSLWTITDTQYF
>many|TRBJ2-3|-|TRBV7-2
TGTGCCAGCAGCTACCGCGCGGGTAACACAGATACGCAGTATTTT
CASSYRAGNTDTQYF